This T cell receptor beta chain was found in a study of long-term antiretroviral therapy in people with HIV. Survey level was the resolution at which the v3.0 immunoSEQ assay ran. Profiled with immunoSEQ multiplex PCR; TCRdb holds only in-frame clones, not every one. The profile shows about 28,000 clones, 80% to 90% of them singletons. This sample comprised unsorted PBMCs, obtained 3 years after starting antiretroviral therapy. The TCR sequence derives from a man aged 35 to 55 with HIV.

The CDR3 nucleotides are TGTGCCAGCAGTGATCCGGGACAGGGGAGCAATCAGCCCCAGCATTTT. It is translated as CASSDPGQGSNQPQHF. The V call is TRBV2, the J call TRBJ1-5; TRBD1 agrees at 10 bases. Germline V gene data show CDR1 as SNHLY and CDR2 as FYNNEI. The length of the CDR3 is 16 residues. With V trimmed by 3 bases and J by 1 base, 3 bases remained unmatched.